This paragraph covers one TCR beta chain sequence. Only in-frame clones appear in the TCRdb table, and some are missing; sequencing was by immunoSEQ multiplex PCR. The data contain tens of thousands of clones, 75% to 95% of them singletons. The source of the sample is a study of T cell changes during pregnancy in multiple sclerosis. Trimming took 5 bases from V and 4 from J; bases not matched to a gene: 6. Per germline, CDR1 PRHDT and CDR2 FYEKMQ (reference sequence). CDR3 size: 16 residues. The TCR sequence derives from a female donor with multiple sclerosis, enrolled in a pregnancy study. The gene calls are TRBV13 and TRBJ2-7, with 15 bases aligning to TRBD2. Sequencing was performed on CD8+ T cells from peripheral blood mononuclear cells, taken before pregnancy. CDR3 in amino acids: CASSPRTSGGAYEQYF. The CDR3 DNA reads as TGTGCCAGCAGCCCACGGACTAGCGGGGGGGCGTACGAGCAGTACTTC.